A single TCR beta chain is shown here with its context. Antigen unknown. A much larger clone differs by one base, so this may be a read error. These data belong to a study of T cells in Graves' hyperthyroidism and ophthalmopathy. General study results and limits: Ophthalmopathy could be told apart from stable hyperthyroidism with a 13 V-J model.

A roughly 9.3 ml volume of fresh peripheral blood provided the PBMCs. The CDR3 is 13 residues long. The investigators amplified TCR beta CDR3 regions from RNA transcripts. TCR CDR3 underwent first-round RT-PCR with the HTBI primer set. One entry per CDR3 protein, called by TCRdb with MiXCR from the multiplex PCR reads. The data show under 40,000 distinct CDR3 sequences, around half seen once. This TCR was recovered from a woman aged 40 to 50 with Graves' ophthalmopathy. What was sequenced was blood. The chain combines TRBV5-2 with TRBJ1-3. TRBV5-2 is marked as a pseudogene. The CDR3 here is CASKDGAGNTIYF. In DNA, the CDR3 is TGTGCCAGCAAAGACGGGGCTGGAAACACCATATATTTT.